These T cell receptor beta chains were read from a single sample in a study of cytomegalovirus exposure and HLA in healthy donors. The table came from immunoSEQ multiplex PCR; TCRdb's copy has only in-frame clones and leaves some out. The sample includes under 200,000 clones. Sequenced input: PBMCs. These receptor sequences come from a man aged 25 to 45 in good health and CMV-seronegative. Both conserved end residues are part of each CDR3. The D gene is left open where the match is weak.

j_gene | d_gene | v_gene | CDR3nt | CDR3aa
TRBJ1-3 | - | TRBV5-4 | TGTGCCAGCAGCACAGCGGGGTTCTCTGGAAACACCATATATTTT | CASSTAGFSGNTIYF
TRBJ2-5 | TRBD1 | TRBV13 | TGTGCCAGCAGCTTAGCCAGGGGGGAGACCCAGTACTTC | CASSLARGETQYF
TRBJ1-2 | - | TRBV30 | TGTGCCTGGAGTCACAGGTGGCAGGCTCACTTCGATGGCTACACCTTC | CAWSHRWQAHFDGYTF
TRBJ2-1 | TRBD1 | TRBV2 | TGTGCCAGCAGCGCCACTCGGACAGGGGGGAATGAGCAGTTCTTC | CASSATRTGGNEQFF
TRBJ2-1 | - | TRBV28 | TGTGCCAGCAGAAGGGGGTTTTACAATGAGCAGTTCTTC | CASRRGFYNEQFF
TRBJ2-6 | - | TRBV28 | TGTGCCAGCAGTTTAGACAGCTCAGGGGCCAACGTCCTGACTTTC | CASSLDSSGANVLTF
TRBJ2-1 | - | TRBV9 | TGTGCCAGCAGCGTAGAGAGTAGCTCCTACAATGAGCAGTTCTTC | CASSVESSSYNEQFF
TRBJ1-2 | - | TRBV29-1 | TGCAGCGTTTACAGGGTTAACTATGGCTACACCTTC | CSVYRVNYGYTF
TRBJ2-7 | TRBD2 | TRBV7-3 | TGTGCCAGCAGCCGGACTAGCGGGAGACGGGACGAGCAGTACTTC | CASSRTSGRRDEQYF
TRBJ2-3 | - | TRBV6-1 | TGTGCCAGCAGTGGGACCAGGGCCACAGATACGCAGTATTTT | CASSGTRATDTQYF
TRBJ2-7 | - | TRBV19 | TGTGCCAGTAGATCCATGGGACTCCAGTCCGCCGAGCAGTACTTC | CASRSMGLQSAEQYF
TRBJ2-3 | - | TRBV7-8 | TGTGCCAGCAGCCGGAGGGTCCAAACAGATACGCAGTATTTT | CASSRRVQTDTQYF
TRBJ2-4 | - | TRBV10-2 | TGCGCCAGCAGCGGTGGCGGCAGCGCCTACGGTCACATTCAGTACTTC | CASSGGGSAYGHIQYF
TRBJ1-2 | - | TRBV30 | TGTGCCTGGAGTACGGCTAGAGACGGCTTCGACAGTGACAACTATGGCTACACCTTC | CAWSTARDGFDSDNYGYTF
TRBJ1-1 | TRBD1 | TRBV4-2 | TGTGCCAGCAGCCAAGGCGGACAGGGTGGAAACACTGAAGCTTTCTTT | CASSQGGQGGNTEAFF
TRBJ1-2 | - | TRBV6-6 | TGTGCCAGCAGTTACACAGGGTCTAACTATGGCTACACCTTC | CASSYTGSNYGYTF
TRBJ2-7 | TRBD2 | TRBV7-6 | TGTGCCGGCAGCTTAGCGGGAGGGCCCGACGAGCAGTACTTC | CAGSLAGGPDEQYF
TRBJ2-7 | - | TRBV7-8 | TGTGCCAGCAGCTCCCGCCCTCGGGTCCAGTACTTC | CASSSRPRVQYF
TRBJ2-7 | - | TRBV4-2 | TGTGCCAGCAGCCAAGAGTGGCGGAGCACCTACGAGCAGTACTTC | CASSQEWRSTYEQYF
TRBJ2-2 | - | TRBV9 | TGTGCCAGCAGCGTAGACGGTGGGAATTGGAGGACCGGGGAGCTGTTTTTT | CASSVDGGNWRTGELFF
TRBJ1-3 | - | TRBV10-3 | TGTGCCATCAGGCCGGGACAAACTGGAAACACCATATATTTT | CAIRPGQTGNTIYF
TRBJ2-3 | - | TRBV5-6 | TGTGCCAGCACCGAGGACTGGCCAAGCACAGATACGCAGTATTTT | CASTEDWPSTDTQYF
TRBJ1-5 | - | TRBV23-1 | TGCGCCAGCAGCCTACAGGGAGCGATCAGCAATCAGCCCCAGCATTTT | CASSLQGAISNQPQHF